The 11 T cell receptor beta chains presented below share a single source sample, sequenced in a study of cytomegalovirus exposure and HLA in healthy donors (dated by TCRdb to 2016 to 2017). The method behind the library was the immunoSEQ multiplex PCR assay. A mixture of 60 forward primers for TCR Vbeta segments and 13 reverse primers for TCR Jbeta segments was used in the multiplex PCR. The table comes from immuneACCESS by way of TCRdb, which keeps in-frame sequences with V and J called. Part of the clones is missing from these tables; in studies checked, under half for an unresolved V gene and the rest for unknown reasons. The table for this sample lists 75,000 to 95,000 clones; about 88% of them were counted only once. The biggest ten clones account for around 1.9% of the sample. Sequencing was done on a sample of PBMCs. All receptors come from a man aged 18 to 29 in good health and CMV-seronegative.

This clone has only one observation. The rearrangement links TRBV21-1 to TRBJ1-5. TRBV21-1 is a documented pseudogene. The CDR3 is 14 amino acids. The CDR3 protein is CASSPRRINQPQHF. As DNA, the CDR3 is TGTGCCAGCAGCCCGCGGCGAATCAATCAGCCCCAGCATTTT.

The chain uses TRBV25-1 and TRBJ1-1, with D unresolved. The CDR3 consists of 11 residues. Germline V gene data show CDR1 as MGHDK and CDR2 as SYGVNS. CDR3 protein: CASPRETEAFF. CDR3 DNA sequence: TGTGCTAGCCCGAGGGAGACTGAAGCTTTCTTT.

The V and J genes are TRBV10-1 and TRBJ2-3; 11 nucleotides align to TRBD2. V shed 5 bases, J shed 0 bases, and the junction held 4 bases outside the gene matches. CDR1 WNHNN and CDR2 SYGVQD come from the germline V gene (reference sequence). The CDR3 extends over 16 amino acids. The CDR3 nucleotides are TGCGCCAGCAGTCCCGGGACTAGCGGTAGCACAGATACGCAGTATTTT. Protein sequence: CASSPGTSGSTDTQYF.

For the CDR3, the DNA is TGCGCCAGCAGCCCAGGCTGGGGGACTAGCGGGAGAAATGAGCAGTTCTTC. Residues: CASSPGWGTSGRNEQFF. This chain uses TRBV4-3 with TRBJ2-1; the match to TRBD2 covers 14 bases. Unmatched junction bases numbered 9, after V lost 4 bases and J lost 7 bases. This CDR3 region has 17 residues. Germline values: CDR1 LGHNA, CDR2 YSLEER.

The V gene is TRBV9, the J gene TRBJ2-2; D possibly corresponds to TRBD1 (7 bases). The germline V and J ends were trimmed by 6 bases and 5 bases, with 17 bases remaining between them. The length of the CDR3 is 15 residues. From germline, CDR1 is SGDLS and CDR2 YYNGEE. The CDR3 DNA is TGTGCCAGCACAGGGGGGCCCCTGAGGACCGGGGAGCTGTTTTTT. This gives the protein CASTGGPLRTGELFF.

The rearrangement uses TRBV19 and TRBJ2-7, with 13 bases fitting TRBD2. This CDR3 is 16 amino acids long. Germline V gives CDR1 LNHDA, CDR2 SQIVND (reference sequence). The junction had 8 bases not matched to a gene; V was cut back by 5 bases and J by 4 bases. The CDR3 region has the DNA TGTGCCAGTAGTGCGGGGACTAGCGGGAATAGGTACGAGCAGTACTTC. This codes for CASSAGTSGNRYEQYF.

The chain uses TRBV6-1 and TRBJ2-1; 9 nucleotides agree with TRBD2. Germline-derived CDR1 and CDR2 are MNHNS and SASEGT. The CDR3 loop spans 18 amino acids. Trimming cost V 0 bases and J 0 bases; bases outside gene matches: 6. CDR3 bases: TGTGCCAGCAGTGAAGCGCTTCGACTAGCGGTCTCCTACAATGAGCAGTTCTTC. Translating gives CASSEALRLAVSYNEQFF.

The chain links TRBV11-2 to TRBJ1-1; D gene uncertain. This CDR3 comprises 13 residues. V lost 5 bases, J lost 3 bases, and 10 bases lay in between. Germline CDR1 reads SGHAT; CDR2 reads FQNNGV. The DNA for the CDR3 is TGTGCCAGCAGCCGGACGGGGTACACTGAAGCTTTCTTT. It yields the protein CASSRTGYTEAFF.

The V gene is TRBV11-2, the J gene TRBJ1-4; possibly TRBD1 for D (6 bases). V was pared by 3 bases and J by 12 bases, with 17 bases between. There are 14 residues in the CDR3. Germline CDR1 reads SGHAT; CDR2 reads FQNNGV. The CDR3 reads CASSFLGAREELFF. As DNA, the CDR3 is TGTGCCAGCAGCTTCCTGGGGGCGAGAGAGGAACTGTTTTTT.

The V gene is TRBV9, the J gene TRBJ2-1; D might be TRBD2 (6 bases). This CDR3 has 15 residues. The V end was cut by 0 bases, the J end by 6 bases, with 13 bases between. From germline, CDR1 is SGDLS and CDR2 YYNGEE. CDR3 protein: CASSVEVAAANEQFF. The DNA for the CDR3 is TGTGCCAGCAGCGTAGAGGTAGCGGCGGCCAATGAGCAGTTCTTC.

The rearrangement joins TRBV5-1 to TRBJ1-2, with 7 nucleotides matching TRBD1. CDR3 length: 15 residues. Per the germline V gene, CDR1 is SGHRS and CDR2 is YFSETQ. Unmatched junction bases numbered 6, after V lost 1 base and J lost 3 bases. CDR3 sequence: CASSLIGQGDYGYTF. The CDR3 DNA is TGCGCCAGCAGCTTGATCGGGCAGGGGGACTATGGCTACACCTTC.